This T cell receptor (beta chain) was documented in a study of identifying expanded T cells in peripheral blood. Assay used: immunoSEQ multiplex PCR; TCRdb lists only in-frame clones, some missing. The profile covers around 100,000 clones, with approximately 90% appearing a single time and roughly 15% taken by the ten largest. Broader study findings: Over approximately two and four weeks, about 15 and 19 clones changed, versus around 1.3 between replicates. Variance in clone template counts between approximately two-week samples significantly increased with total template count across all healthy donors.

Remarks on this clone: The target antigen is unknown.

Trimming stripped 1 base from V and 6 bases from J, with 9 bases between. Germline CDR1 reads LNHDA; CDR2 reads SQIVND (reference sequence). CDR3 length: 13 residues. No infections or other immune events were documented during collection. The chain has TRBV19 and TRBJ1-1; D remains unclear. What was sequenced was blood. The TCR sequence derives from a person aged 18-69 years in good health. DNA for the CDR3: TGTGCCAGTAGTATAGGAATCGGGGCTGAAGCTTTCTTT. It encodes CASSIGIGAEAFF.